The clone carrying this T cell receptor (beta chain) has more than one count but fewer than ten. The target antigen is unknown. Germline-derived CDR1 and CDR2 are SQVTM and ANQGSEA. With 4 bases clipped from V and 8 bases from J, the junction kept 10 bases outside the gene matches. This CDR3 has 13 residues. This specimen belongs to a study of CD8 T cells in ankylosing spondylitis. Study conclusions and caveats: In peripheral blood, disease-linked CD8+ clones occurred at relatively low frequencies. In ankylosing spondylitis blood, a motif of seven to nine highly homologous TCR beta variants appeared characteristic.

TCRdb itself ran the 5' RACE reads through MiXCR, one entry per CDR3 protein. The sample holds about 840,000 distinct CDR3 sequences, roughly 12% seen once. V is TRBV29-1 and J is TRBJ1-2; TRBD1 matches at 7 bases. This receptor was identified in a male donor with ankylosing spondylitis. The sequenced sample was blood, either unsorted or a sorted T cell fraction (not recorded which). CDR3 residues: CSVGSKGAQGYTF. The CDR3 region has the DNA TGCAGCGTTGGTAGTAAGGGGGCGCAAGGCTACACCTTC. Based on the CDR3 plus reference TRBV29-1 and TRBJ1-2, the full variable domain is SAVISQKPSRDICQRGTSLTIQCQVDSQVTMMFWYRQQPGQSLTLIATANQGSEATYESGFVIDKFPISRPNLTFSTLTVSNMSPEDSSIYLCSVGSKGAQGYTFGSGTRLTVV.